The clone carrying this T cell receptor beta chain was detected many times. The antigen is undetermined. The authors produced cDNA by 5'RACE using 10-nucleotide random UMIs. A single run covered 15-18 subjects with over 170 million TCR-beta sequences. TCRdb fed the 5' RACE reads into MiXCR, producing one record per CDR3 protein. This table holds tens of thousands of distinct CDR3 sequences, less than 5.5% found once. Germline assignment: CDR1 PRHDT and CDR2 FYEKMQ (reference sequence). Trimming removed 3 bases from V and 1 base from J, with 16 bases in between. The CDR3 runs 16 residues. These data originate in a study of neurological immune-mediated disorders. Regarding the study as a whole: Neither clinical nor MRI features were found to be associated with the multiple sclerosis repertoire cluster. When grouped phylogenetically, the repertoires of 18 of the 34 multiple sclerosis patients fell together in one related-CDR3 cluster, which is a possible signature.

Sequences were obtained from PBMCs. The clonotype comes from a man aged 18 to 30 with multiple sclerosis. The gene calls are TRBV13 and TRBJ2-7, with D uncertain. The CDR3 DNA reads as TGTGCCAGCAGCTTTACTGTCCGGGCCCCTTCCTACGAGCAGTACTTC. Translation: CASSFTVRAPSYEQYF.